This TCR beta chain originates from a study of blood T cell repertoires in COVID-19. Study as a whole: PBMCs, B-cell-depleted T cells, or T cells provided the cDNA or gDNA that made up the material.

Repertoires were generated with immunoSEQ multiplex PCR, while TCRdb's copy carries only in-frame clones and drops some. The table lists about 250,000 clones, 84% of them singletons. This sequence originates from a man in his forties or fifties with acute or convalescent COVID-19. The specimen was peripheral blood.

The CDR3 region is CASSPVTGGLQYF. The CDR3 DNA reads as TGTGCCAGCAGTCCCGTCACCGGGGGGCTTCAGTACTTC. The chain is built from TRBV12-3 or TRBV12-4 and TRBJ2-7; D is perhaps TRBD2 (7 bases). Trimming removed 5 bases at V and 10 bases at J, with 18 bases between. This CDR3 is built from 13 residues.